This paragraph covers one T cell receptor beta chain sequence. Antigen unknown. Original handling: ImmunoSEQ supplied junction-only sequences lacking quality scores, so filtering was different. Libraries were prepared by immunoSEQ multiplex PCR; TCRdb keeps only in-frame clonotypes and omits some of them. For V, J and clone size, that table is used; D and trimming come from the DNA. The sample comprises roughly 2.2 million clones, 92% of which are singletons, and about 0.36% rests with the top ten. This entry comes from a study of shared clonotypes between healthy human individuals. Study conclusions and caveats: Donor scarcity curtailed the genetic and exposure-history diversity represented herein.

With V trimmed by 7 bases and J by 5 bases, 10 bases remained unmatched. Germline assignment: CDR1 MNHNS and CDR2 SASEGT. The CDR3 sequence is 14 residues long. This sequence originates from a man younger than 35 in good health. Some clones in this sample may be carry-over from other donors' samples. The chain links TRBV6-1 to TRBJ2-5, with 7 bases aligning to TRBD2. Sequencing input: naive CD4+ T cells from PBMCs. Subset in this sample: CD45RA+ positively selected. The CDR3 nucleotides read TGTGCCAGCACCCTGATCGGGGGAGGGGAGACCCAGTACTTC. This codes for CASTLIGGGETQYF.